Shown below are 13 T cell receptor beta chains from a single sample sequenced in a study of human T cells and chemical hapten exposure. Time point reported: patch test 1, 2 weeks after DPC sensitization. Specified treatment: therapeutic diphenylcyclopropenone sensitization with weekly scalp DPC. TCRdb reprocessed the RACE reads via MiXCR and lists one record per CDR3 protein. The sample holds 180,000 or so distinct CDR3 sequences; approximately 15% are singletons and the top ten take about 1.7%. The material sequenced was whole blood, taken in connection with sensitization to the hapten diphenylcyclopropenone (DPC). The origin of the receptors is a woman in her thirties with alopecia areata. Some clones in this sample may be carry-over from other donors' samples.

In this sample, this clonotype turned up many times. The rearrangement links TRBV6-5 to TRBJ1-6, with 7 bases aligning to TRBD1. The CDR3 extends over 13 amino acids. With V trimmed by 7 bases and J by 9 bases, 6 bases remained unmatched. Germline loops: CDR1 MNHEY, CDR2 SVGAGI. The CDR3 spells CASKGQGGSPLHF. As DNA, the CDR3 is TGTGCCAGCAAGGGCCAGGGGGGTTCACCCCTCCACTTT.

This clonotype was picked up a small number of times. The CDR3 spells CASSPKRDASYGYTF. CDR3 in DNA: TGTGCCAGCTCACCAAAAAGGGACGCTTCCTATGGCTACACCTTC. This chain uses TRBV18 with TRBJ1-2; a weak D match, TRBD1 (5 bases). Germline assignment: CDR1 KGHSH and CDR2 LQKENI. The V gene lost 2 bases and the J gene lost 4 bases, with 14 bases spanning the gap. The length of the CDR3 is 15 residues.

The chain has TRBV7-2 and TRBJ2-5; D is ambiguous. V was clipped by 1 base and J by 4 bases, with 10 bases between them. The CDR3 spans 14 residues. Germline V CDR1 and CDR2: SGHTA, FQGNSA. CDR3 in DNA: TGTGCCAGCAGCTTAGGGAGTACCAGAGAGACCCAGTACTTC. This gives the protein CASSLGSTRETQYF.

This clonotype has ten or more counts. The V and J genes are TRBV15 and TRBJ2-5, with D possibly matching TRBD1 (6 bases). The CDR3 covers 14 residues. Between the trimmed V and J ends, which lost 0 bases and 5 bases, there was a span of 10 bases. Looked up from germline, CDR1 is LNHNV and CDR2 is YYDKDF (reference sequence). The CDR3 here is CATSRDRTEETQYF. As DNA, the CDR3 is TGTGCCACCAGCAGAGACCGGACAGAGGAGACCCAGTACTTC.

In its sample, this clonotype was seen many times. CDR3 protein: CASSLLGQGASHHNTIYF. CDR3 bases: TGTGCCAGCAGCTTACTCGGACAGGGGGCCTCGCATCACAACACCATATATTTT. V is TRBV7-6 and J is TRBJ1-3; 11 bases are shared with TRBD1. The germline gives CDR1 SGHVS, CDR2 FNYEAQ. CDR3 length equals 18 residues. Trimming took 2 bases from V and 7 from J; bases not matched to a gene: 13.

This clonotype was seen more than once but under ten times. J is TRBJ2-5 and V is TRBV5-1, with D uncertain. There are 15 residues in the CDR3. Germline V gene data show CDR1 as SGHRS and CDR2 as YFSETQ. Trimming cost V 0 bases and J 1 base, with 10 bases left between them. CDR3 nucleotides: TGCGCCAGCAGCTTGGTTCCTCGAACCCAAGAGACCCAGTACTTC. It encodes CASSLVPRTQETQYF.

V usage is TRBV20-1 and J usage is TRBJ2-3, with 11 bases that match TRBD1. Germline-derived CDR1 and CDR2 are DFQATT and SNEGSKA (reference sequence). Germline trimming cut 4 bases from V and 4 bases from J; bases unmatched to any gene: 7. The CDR3 has 15 residues. The CDR3 coding sequence is TGCAGTGCTACTGGGACAGGGGGTGATTCAGATACGCAGTATTTT. It codes for CSATGTGGDSDTQYF.

This clonotype was counted at least ten times. The rearrangement joins TRBV18 to TRBJ1-1; 8 bases align to TRBD1. CDR3 length equals 14 residues. J was trimmed by 5 bases and V by 3 bases; bases with no gene match: 5. The germline V gene encodes CDR1 KGHSH and CDR2 LQKENI. This chain's CDR3 is CASSPSGQGTEAFF. CDR3 nucleotide sequence: TGTGCCAGCTCACCGAGCGGACAGGGTACTGAAGCTTTCTTT.

V and J are TRBV28 and TRBJ1-5; D not certain. The CDR3 loop spans 13 amino acids. Deletions cut 6 bases from V and 0 bases from J, with 6 bases between. The germline gives CDR1 MDHEN, CDR2 SYDVKM. CDR3 residues: CASSYRSNQPQHF. Here the CDR3 DNA reads TGTGCCAGCAGCTATCGTAGCAATCAGCCCCAGCATTTT.

This clonotype was detected a few times. Since the CDR3 does not end with the conserved phenylalanine or tryptophan, this likely comes from a read error. The V call is TRBV7-2, the J call TRBJ2-3; D call uncertain. In germline, CDR1 is SGHTA, CDR2 FQGNSA. The V gene lost 2 bases and the J gene lost 0 bases, with 3 bases spanning the gap. The CDR3 is made up of 13 amino acids. The CDR3 sequence is CASSLKSTDTQYL. The CDR3 DNA sequence: TGTGCCAGCAGCTTAAAAAGCACAGATACGCAGTATCTT.

Ten or more counts support this clonotype. The chain joins TRBV6-5 to TRBJ1-3, with a weak D call TRBD1 (5 bases). Trimming stripped 0 bases from V and 3 bases from J, with 12 bases between. This CDR3 is 16 amino acids long. CDR1 is MNHEY and CDR2 is SVGAGI in the germline V gene. In DNA, the CDR3 is TGTGCCAGCAGTTACTCGGGGCAGGGTCGTGGAAACACCATATATTTT. Its translation is CASSYSGQGRGNTIYF.

The chain combines TRBV10-1 with TRBJ2-3; unclear D gene. V lost 0 bases, J lost 4 bases, and 2 bases lay in between. Germline assignment: CDR1 WNHNN and CDR2 SYGVQD (reference sequence). CDR3 length: 12 amino acids. This CDR3 is CASSESADTQYF. CDR3 DNA sequence: TGCGCCAGCAGTGAGTCGGCAGATACGCAGTATTTT.

The chain couples TRBV25-1 to TRBJ2-3, with D possibly matching TRBD1 (6 bases). The CDR3 consists of 15 residues. V lost 4 bases and J 6 bases, leaving 17 bases between the germline ends. Germline V gene data show CDR1 as MGHDK and CDR2 as SYGVNS. The CDR3 bases are TGTGCCAGCAGTGGACGGGACACCCTTTTCGATACGCAGTATTTT. This codes for CASSGRDTLFDTQYF. The whole variable domain, filled in from reference TRBV25-1 and TRBJ2-3, reads EADIYQTPRYLVIGTGKKITLECSQTMGHDKMYWYQQDPGMELHLIHYSYGVNSTEKGDLSSESTVSRIRTEHFPLTLESARPSHTSQYLCASSGRDTLFDTQYFGPGTRLTVL.